This T cell receptor beta chain was sequenced during a study of cytotoxic CD8 clonotypes in ibrutinib-treated CLL. Study summary: After median roughly 70 months, around 14 stayed in remission, around twelve progressed; responses around 24 partial, 2 complete. The taking of response samples occurred after a median roughly twelve months of treatment, with a range of 6 to 36.

Data came from immunoSEQ multiplex PCR; TCRdb stores just in-frame clones and leaves some out. The sample yields roughly 200,000 clones, 75% to 80% seen once. In the case of this clone: No antigen is known for it.

Findings of the study overall: There were few public clonotypes, and on treatment they contracted or stayed stable.

In germline, CDR1 is SQVTM, CDR2 ANQGSEA. Trimming pared 5 bases from V and 10 bases from J, leaving 17 bases between. There are 13 residues in the CDR3. The source of this sequence is a human donor with chronic lymphocytic leukemia. The V gene is TRBV29-1, the J gene TRBJ1-4; D gene ambiguous. Material: PBMCs, obtained after 12 months of ibrutinib treatment. The CDR3 sequence: CSVLGEQSRKLFF. For the CDR3, the DNA is TGCAGCGTTCTTGGGGAACAGTCGAGAAAACTGTTTTTT.